Below are 18 T cell receptor beta chains sequenced from a single sample in a study of PD-1 blockade in classical Hodgkin lymphoma. The assay was immunoSEQ multiplex PCR, and TCRdb's table has in-frame clones only and misses some. The data hold about 12,000 clones, with 65% to 80% observed a single time. Autologous stem cell transplantation was followed by relapse in every patient, and brentuximab vedotin exposure varied. Purification of CD4+ T cells from thawed PBMCs was achieved by magnetic negative selection. The source was CD4+ T cells from blood, collected at baseline. Every receptor here comes from a human donor with classical Hodgkin lymphoma.

The genes are TRBV29-1 and TRBJ1-4; maybe TRBD1 (6 bases). With 4 bases removed from V and 1 base from J, the gap between germline ends came to 13 bases. The length of the CDR3 is 15 residues. Germline V CDR1 and CDR2: SQVTM, ANQGSEA. The CDR3 region is CSVAEGGLTNEKLFF. The CDR3 DNA follows: TGCAGCGTTGCGGAAGGGGGGTTAACTAATGAAAAACTGTTTTTT.

The V and J genes are TRBV6-1 and TRBJ1-1; possibly TRBD1 for D (5 bases). This CDR3 has 15 amino acids. Germline V gene data show CDR1 as MNHNS and CDR2 as SASEGT. Between the trimmed V and J ends, which lost 2 bases and 3 bases, there was a span of 13 bases. CDR3 in amino acids: CASSELWGGYTEAFF. CDR3 sequence (DNA): TGTGCCAGCAGTGAATTGTGGGGGGGGTACACTGAAGCTTTCTTT.

The rearrangement links TRBV7-3 to TRBJ2-1; the match to TRBD2 covers 10 bases. The CDR3 has 15 residues. Germline values: CDR1 SGHTA, CDR2 FQGTGA. V trimming: 3 bases; J trimming: 7 bases; junction bases outside the gene matches: 6. The CDR3 sequence is CASSFFSGGKNEQFF. DNA for the CDR3: TGTGCCAGCAGCTTCTTTAGCGGGGGGAAAAATGAGCAGTTCTTC.

The chain joins TRBV10-2 to TRBJ1-2, with D tentatively TRBD1 (6 bases). CDR1 is WSHSY, CDR2 SAAADI, per germline. This CDR3 comprises 13 residues. V gave up 7 bases and J gave up 7 bases, with 16 bases separating them. The CDR3 here is CASNVGGQGGYTF. CDR3 DNA: TGCGCCAGCAACGTTGGGGGGCAGGGTGGCTACACCTTC.

The chain recombines TRBV14 with TRBJ2-4; 12 nucleotides agree with TRBD2. This CDR3 is 19 amino acids long. V shed 3 bases, J shed 3 bases, and the junction held 12 bases outside the gene matches. The germline V gene encodes CDR1 SGHDN and CDR2 FVKESK. CDR3 region: CASSQRGLAGPPGKNIQYF. CDR3 in DNA: TGTGCCAGCAGCCAGAGGGGACTAGCGGGTCCCCCGGGCAAAAACATTCAGTACTTC. The variable domain in full, completed from reference TRBV14 and TRBJ2-4, reads EAGVTQFPSHSVIEKGQTVTLRCDPISGHDNLYWYRRVMGKEIKFLLHFVKESKQDESGMPNNRFLAERTGGTYSTLKVQPAELEDSGVYFCASSQRGLAGPPGKNIQYFGAGTRLSVL.

This clone is a singleton in its sample. CDR3 sequence: CASRYGTVQETQYF. For the CDR3, the DNA is TGTGCCAGCAGGTACGGGACAGTCCAAGAGACCCAGTACTTC. The chain carries TRBV6-1 and TRBJ2-5, with 7 bases that match TRBD1. Germline CDR1 and CDR2: MNHNS and SASEGT. V trimming: 6 bases; J trimming: 1 base; junction bases outside the gene matches: 5. This CDR3 has 14 amino acids.

This chain joins TRBV6-5 and TRBJ1-1; 9 bases line up with TRBD1. Germline-derived CDR1 and CDR2 are MNHEY and SVGAGI. Trimming at V came to 6 bases and at J to 1 base, leaving 3 bases not matched to a gene. This CDR3 contains 14 residues. The CDR3 DNA follows: TGTGCCAGCAGGAGGGGACAGGGGAACACTGAAGCTTTCTTT. Translation gives CASRRGQGNTEAFF.

V and J are TRBV10-2 and TRBJ2-7, with 7 bases identical to TRBD1. CDR3 size: 12 residues. Germline CDR1 WSHSY, CDR2 SAAADI. The J segment lost 7 bases and the V segment lost 5 bases, leaving 5 bases of the junction unmatched. CDR3 bases: TGCGCCAGCAGTAAGGGGGCTAATGAGCAGTACTTC. Translation gives CASSKGANEQYF.

CDR3 nucleotide sequence: TGCGCCAGCAGTGAGCAAGGTGGGCACCTCTACGAGCAGTACTTC. Encoded protein: CASSEQGGHLYEQYF. The V and J genes are TRBV10-2 and TRBJ2-7; the D is unclear. Trimming cost V 2 bases and J 3 bases, with 14 bases left between them. Germline CDR1 reads WSHSY; CDR2 reads SAAADI. CDR3 size: 15 residues.

The CDR3 loop reads CASSLGLWGGETQYF. The CDR3 DNA sequence: TGTGCCAGCAGCTTAGGTTTGTGGGGTGGAGAGACCCAGTACTTC. The rearrangement joins TRBV7-2 to TRBJ2-5; D unresolved. This CDR3 contains 15 residues. CDR1 and CDR2 from the germline V gene are SGHTA and FQGNSA. The V end was cut by 1 base, the J end by 4 bases, with 13 bases between.

The chain links TRBV11-1 to TRBJ2-2; no firm D call. V lost 1 base, J lost 4 bases, and 10 bases lay in between. The CDR3 totals 15 residues. CDR1 and CDR2 from the germline V gene are SGHAT and FQDESV (reference sequence). CDR3 loop: CASSLGDSPTGELFF. The CDR3 region has the DNA TGTGCCAGCAGCTTAGGTGACTCCCCCACCGGGGAGCTGTTTTTT.

This clone showed up just a few times. The gene calls are TRBV7-6 and TRBJ2-5; no reliable D call. The CDR3 sequence is 13 residues long. From germline, CDR1 is SGHVS and CDR2 FNYEAQ. V shed 5 bases and J shed 0 bases, with 7 bases lying between them. DNA for the CDR3: TGTGCCAGCAGCCCCTTGTACCAAGAGACCCAGTACTTC. It yields the protein CASSPLYQETQYF.

The J gene is TRBJ1-2, the V gene TRBV2, with TRBD1 as a possible D gene (5 bases). CDR3 size: 15 residues. Germline V lookup: CDR1 SNHLY, CDR2 FYNNEI. V lost 4 bases to trimming and J lost 7 bases, with 19 bases between them. CDR3: CASSGDSAFSGGYTF. CDR3 nucleotide sequence: TGTGCCAGCAGTGGCGACAGCGCCTTTTCGGGTGGCTACACCTTC.

The chain has TRBV5-4 and TRBJ1-5; D is uncertain. Germline V gene lookup returns CDR1 SGHNT and CDR2 YYREEE (reference sequence). The CDR3 extends over 15 amino acids. Trimming removed 0 bases at V and 2 bases at J, with 9 bases between. The CDR3 spells CASSLGGEGNQPQHF. DNA for the CDR3: TGTGCCAGCAGCTTGGGCGGGGAAGGCAATCAGCCCCAGCATTTT.

The chain employs TRBV11-3 and TRBJ2-2, with 7 bases matching TRBD1. There are 13 residues in the CDR3. In germline, CDR1 is SGHNT, CDR2 YENEEA. With 5 bases clipped from V and 7 bases from J, the junction kept 4 bases outside the gene matches. CDR3 loop: CASSPTGVGELFF. The CDR3 nucleotides read TGTGCCAGCAGCCCTACAGGGGTCGGGGAGCTGTTTTTT. The complete variable domain, with remaining parts taken from reference TRBV11-3 and TRBJ2-2, reads EAGVVQSPRYKIIEKKQPVAFWCNPISGHNTLYWYLQNLGQGPELLIRYENEEAVDDSQLPKDRFSAERLKGVDSTLKIQPAELGDSAVYLCASSPTGVGELFFGEGSRLTVL.

The chain carries TRBV7-9 and TRBJ2-1, with D perhaps TRBD2 (5 bases). Deletions cut 6 bases from V and 10 bases from J, with 16 bases between. CDR3 length equals 13 residues. Germline CDR1 reads SEHNR; CDR2 reads FQNEAQ (reference sequence). CDR3: CASSGSAVGEQFF. In DNA, the CDR3 is TGTGCCAGCAGTGGTAGCGCGGTCGGGGAGCAGTTCTTC. Full variable domain (remainder filled in from reference TRBV7-9 and TRBJ2-1): DTGVSQNPRHKITKRGQNVTFRCDPISEHNRLYWYRQTLGQGPEFLTYFQNEAQLEKSRLLSDRFSAERPKGSFSTLEIQRTEQGDSAMYLCASSGSAVGEQFFGPGTRLTVL.

This clone has a single count. The chain recombines TRBV6-5 with TRBJ1-2; 7 nucleotides line up with TRBD1. In germline, CDR1 is MNHEY, CDR2 SVGAGI. CDR3 length: 12 amino acids. With V trimmed by 5 bases and J by 7 bases, 4 bases remained unmatched. CDR3 residues: CASSRQGVGYTF. The CDR3 nucleotides are TGTGCCAGCAGTAGACAGGGAGTTGGCTACACCTTC.

This chain joins TRBV6-5 and TRBJ1-2; TRBD1 is a possible D gene (5 bases). Germline CDR1 and CDR2: MNHEY and SVGAGI. The CDR3 loop spans 14 amino acids. Trimming took 2 bases from V and 4 from J, leaving 11 bases between them. The CDR3 spells CASSYGGASYGYTF. CDR3 coding DNA: TGTGCCAGCAGTTACGGTGGGGCTAGCTATGGCTACACCTTC.